Listed here is a single T cell receptor beta chain. This clone was recorded once. Its antigen specificity is not known. Base qualities are missing; no much larger clone stands one base away. V is trimmed back by 2 bases and J by 4 bases, and the junction contains 5 bases that no gene match accounts for. Taken from cysteine to phenylalanine, the CDR3 has 16 residues. CDR3 DNA only is kept here, 48 bases in frame from base 1. Reading the germline V gene gives CDR1 LGHNT and CDR2 FRNRAP. This specimen belongs to a study of cytotoxic CD8 clonotypes in ibrutinib-treated CLL (TCRdb year 2021). About the investigation overall: In this cohort, around 15 patients were treatment-naive and some 10 were relapsed/refractory, while around 18 had unmutated IGHV. Partial responses were observed in some 24 patients and complete responses in 2; after a median follow-up of around 68 months, remission was maintained in approximately 14 patients and progression was observed in about twelve. The response samples were drawn at a median of approximately twelve months into treatment, with a range of roughly 6 to 36 months. An average of about 250,000 productive templates and tens of thousands of productive rearrangements was obtained per sample. Of the 90 or so participants in the trial, about two dozen had longitudinal samples available. Cryopreserved peripheral blood mononuclear cells were collected at three points: before therapy, at response, and at either sustained remission or disease progression. Patients were still on ibrutinib when every remission and progressive disease sample was collected. Broad study findings and their caveats: Public clonotypes were found to be uncommon and were observed to contract or remain stable during treatment; the increase in clonality was shown to reflect expansion of private clonotypes at ibrutinib response. Baseline clonality was found to be higher than that of age-matched healthy donors and was strongly correlated with circulating CD8+ T-cell counts. Lymph node repertoires were not examined, and the timing of sampling was not matched between patients in sustained remission and those whose disease progressed. Clonality rose at ibrutinib response, remained stable during sustained remission, and dropped back toward baseline at progression.

Each clonotype received, on average, 10x coverage in deep resolution sequencing performed on a MiSeq, where the target depth lay between 1 in 1 million and 1 in 200,000 T cells. The immunoSEQ hsTCRB Kit was used to generate TCR beta libraries. In the paper's pipeline: ImmunoSEQ Data Assistant and ImmunoSEQ Analyzer were used for data analysis, and V, D and J genes were assigned according to IMGT definitions. Clonality was computed as one minus normalized Shannon entropy of productive rearrangement frequencies, ranging from 0 to 1. Only overrepresented clonotypes making up at least 0.05% of the repertoire of each patient were included in the public clonotype analysis. Fewer than 15 age-matched healthy donor repertoires from immuneACCESS served as clonality controls. TCRdb took over this immuneACCESS table, retaining in-frame rearrangements with V and J assigned. Such tables are incomplete; in checked studies, under half of the missing clones stem from an unresolved V gene, and the remainder is unexplained. V and J calls and clone size are those listed in that table; D and trimming were worked out from the DNA. For this sample there are some 140,000 clones; less than 95% appear just once. The ten largest clonotypes hold 11% of the sample.

Per the publication, the time point label means: 12 months on ibrutinib. For TCR beta library preparation, approximately 2 micrograms of genomic DNA were isolated from cryopreserved PBMCs. Longitudinal blood samples from CLL patients on ibrutinib monotherapy were analyzed using high-throughput TCR beta sequencing. The patients took part in an open-label, single-center phase 2 trial of ibrutinib monotherapy. This clonotype was sampled from a human donor with chronic lymphocytic leukemia. The chain uses TRBV12-5 and TRBJ2-2, and TRBD2 aligns with 9 junction nucleotides. This specimen consisted of PBMCs, obtained after 12 months of ibrutinib treatment. The sequenced DNA is TGTGCTAGTGGTTTGCTTAGCGGGAGAGCCACCGGGGAGCTGTTTTTT. It encodes CASGLLSGRATGELFF. With all but the CDR3 taken from the reference TRBV12-5 and TRBJ2-2 genes, the full variable domain is: DARVTQTPRHKVTEMGQEVTMRCQPILGHNTVFWYRQTMMQGLELLAYFRNRAPLDDSGMPKDRFSAEMPDATLATLKIQPSEPRDSAVYFCASGLLSGRATGELFFGEGSRLTVL.